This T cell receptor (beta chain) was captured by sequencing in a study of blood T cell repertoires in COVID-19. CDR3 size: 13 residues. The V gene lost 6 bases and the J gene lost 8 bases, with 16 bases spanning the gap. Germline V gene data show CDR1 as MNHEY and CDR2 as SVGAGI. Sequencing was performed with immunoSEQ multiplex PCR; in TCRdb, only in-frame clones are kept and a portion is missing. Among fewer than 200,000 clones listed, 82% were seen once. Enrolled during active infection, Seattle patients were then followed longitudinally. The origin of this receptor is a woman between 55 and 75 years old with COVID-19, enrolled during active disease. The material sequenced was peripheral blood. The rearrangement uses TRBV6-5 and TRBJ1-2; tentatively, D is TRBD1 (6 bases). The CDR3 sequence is CASSKRGGEGYTF. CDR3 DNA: TGTGCCAGCAGCAAAAGAGGGGGGGAAGGCTACACCTTC.